This passage covers 23 T cell receptor beta chains from one sample sequenced in a study of blood T cell repertoires in COVID-19. Using immunoSEQ multiplex PCR, the repertoire was profiled, and TCRdb retains in-frame clones only, with some absent. Among more than 200,000 clones listed, 86% were seen once. The sequenced sample was peripheral blood. The receptor source for this set is a man between 50 and 59 years old with COVID-19, enrolled during active disease.

The CDR3: CASSHTSGGLTGELFF. CDR3 bases: TGTGCCAGCAGCCATACTAGCGGGGGACTCACCGGGGAGCTGTTTTTT. V and J are TRBV4-2 and TRBJ2-2, with 11 nucleotides matching TRBD2. V shed 3 bases, J shed 4 bases, and the junction held 4 bases outside the gene matches. Germline CDR1 and CDR2: LGHNA and YNFKEQ. This CDR3 region has 16 residues.

The chain employs TRBV20-1 and TRBJ1-2, with 9 positions matching TRBD1. CDR1 is DFQATT, CDR2 SNEGSKA, per germline (reference sequence). This CDR3 has 13 residues. Germline trimming cut 3 bases from V and 6 bases from J; bases unmatched to any gene: 5. The CDR3 loop reads CSASADRGDGYTF. The DNA for the CDR3 is TGCAGTGCTAGTGCCGACAGGGGGGATGGCTACACCTTC.

The chain couples TRBV19 to TRBJ2-1; 11 nucleotides align to TRBD2. The germline V gene has CDR1 LNHDA and CDR2 SQIVND (reference sequence). The CDR3 covers 14 residues. Trimming at V came to 6 bases and at J to 7 bases, leaving 5 bases not matched to a gene. In DNA, the CDR3 is TGTGCCAGTAGATTAGCGGGAGGGCCTAATGAGCAGTTCTTC. Translation: CASRLAGGPNEQFF. Variable domain in full (rest from reference TRBV19 and TRBJ2-1): DGGITQSPKYLFRKEGQNVTLSCEQNLNHDAMYWYRQDPGQGLRLIYYSQIVNDFQKGDIAEGYSVSREKKESFPLTVTSAQKNPTAFYLCASRLAGGPNEQFFGPGTRLTVL.

The chain links TRBV6-2 or TRBV6-3 to TRBJ2-7; 7 nucleotides align to TRBD1. The V segment lost 3 bases and the J segment 0 bases; nucleotides outside the gene matches: 11. The CDR3 contains 17 residues. CDR1 and CDR2 (germline): MNHEY, SVGEGT. The CDR3 reads CASSYDLGTAYSYEQYF. CDR3 nucleotide sequence: TGTGCCAGCAGTTATGATCTAGGGACAGCCTACTCCTACGAGCAGTACTTC.

The chain carries TRBV28 and TRBJ1-2; 7 nucleotides align to TRBD1. V lost 2 bases to trimming and J lost 3 bases; unmatched junction nucleotides: 9. From germline, CDR1 is MDHEN and CDR2 SYDVKM. The CDR3 consists of 16 residues. CDR3 DNA sequence: TGTGCCAGCAGTTTACTCGTTCCGGGACAGTACTATGGCTACACCTTC. Its translation: CASSLLVPGQYYGYTF.

The V and J genes are TRBV9 and TRBJ2-5; 14 bases fit TRBD2. The CDR3 is made up of 16 amino acids. V lost 0 bases to trimming and J lost 5 bases; unmatched junction nucleotides: 3. CDR1 SGDLS and CDR2 YYNGEE come from the germline V gene. The CDR3 DNA reads as TGTGCCAGCAGCGTAGAGGGACTAGCGGGGGTGGAGACCCAGTACTTC. This translates into CASSVEGLAGVETQYF.

The chain carries TRBV7-6 and TRBJ2-1, with 8 bases that match TRBD2. This CDR3 has 14 amino acids. Germline loops: CDR1 SGHVS, CDR2 FNYEAQ. After removal of 3 bases from V and 8 bases from J, the junction contained 6 bases not matched to a gene. CDR3 nucleotide sequence: TGTGCCAGCAGCTTTAGCGGGGCCCCAGATGAGCAGTTCTTC. Protein sequence: CASSFSGAPDEQFF. Supplemented by reference TRBV7-6 and TRBJ2-1, the full variable domain reads GAGVSQSPRYKVTKRGQDVALRCDPISGHVSLYWYRQALGQGPEFLTYFNYEAQQDKSGLPNDRFSAERPEGSISTLTIQRTEQRDSAMYRCASSFSGAPDEQFFGPGTRLTVL.

The J gene is TRBJ2-2, the V gene TRBV5-3, with D possibly TRBD2 on 6 matching bases. TRBV5-3 is classed as an ORF, of uncertain function. Trimming stripped 2 bases from V and 0 bases from J, with 17 bases between. The CDR3 contains 18 residues. The CDR3 loop is CARSFYQSSETNTGELFF. CDR3 bases: TGTGCCAGAAGCTTCTACCAATCTAGCGAAACGAACACCGGGGAGCTGTTTTTT.

The gene calls are TRBV5-5 and TRBJ2-3, with D perhaps matching TRBD2 (5 bases). This CDR3 region has 15 residues. Germline V gene lookup returns CDR1 SGHKS and CDR2 YYEKEE (reference sequence). V lost 0 bases and J lost 4, with 12 bases in between. CDR3 protein: CASSLGIGVPDTQYF. In nucleotides, the CDR3 is TGTGCCAGCAGCTTGGGAATCGGGGTTCCAGATACGCAGTATTTT.

This clone is a singleton in its sample. The V gene is TRBV7-8, the J gene TRBJ1-5; TRBD1 matches at 9 bases. The CDR3 length is 16 residues. CDR1 and CDR2 (germline): SGHVS, FQNEAQ. V shed 4 bases, J shed 2 bases, and the junction held 6 bases outside the gene matches. Here the CDR3 reads CASSSPDRGGNQPQHF. The CDR3 nucleotides read TGTGCCAGCAGCTCACCAGACAGGGGGGGCAATCAGCCCCAGCATTTT.

The chain links TRBV9 to TRBJ1-4, with a tentative D call TRBD1 (5 bases). The CDR3 runs to 14 residues. V lost 3 bases and J 4 bases, leaving 10 bases between the germline ends. The germline gives CDR1 SGDLS, CDR2 YYNGEE. CDR3 residues: CASSETAYNEKLFF. Here the CDR3 DNA reads TGTGCCAGCAGCGAGACAGCCTATAATGAAAAACTGTTTTTT.

The chain employs TRBV4-2 and TRBJ1-2, with D hard to call. V lost 5 bases and J lost 9, with 19 bases in between. Germline loops: CDR1 LGHNA, CDR2 YNFKEQ. The length of the CDR3 is 14 residues. The CDR3 DNA is TGTGCCAGCAGCGCAACACGGAGTGGAAGTAGCTACACCTTC. This sequence encodes CASSATRSGSSYTF.

J is TRBJ2-2 and V is TRBV5-1; D is uncertain. The germline gives CDR1 SGHRS, CDR2 YFSETQ. CDR3 length: 13 residues. V was shortened by 4 bases and J by 4 bases, with 8 bases between the two germline ends. The CDR3 DNA reads as TGCGCCAGCAGCATAGAGAGCACCGGGGAGCTGTTTTTT. This sequence encodes CASSIESTGELFF.

This clone was recorded only once. The V and J genes are TRBV6-5 and TRBJ2-3; the D gene is possibly TRBD1 (6 bases). The CDR3 consists of 12 residues. Per the germline V gene, CDR1 is MNHEY and CDR2 is SVGAGI. The V end lost 2 bases, the J end lost 6 bases, and 6 bases lay between the germline ends. The DNA for the CDR3 is TGTGCCAGCAGTTACCAGGGGGATACGCAGTATTTT. This gives the protein CASSYQGDTQYF.

CDR3 residues: CASSPRDRGGEKLFF. The CDR3 bases are TGTGCCAGCAGCCCGAGGGACAGGGGAGGAGAAAAACTGTTTTTT. V is TRBV3-1 (or the pseudogene TRBV3-2) and J is TRBJ1-4, with TRBD1 matching 10 bases. V was pared by 4 bases and J by 8 bases, with 7 bases of the junction left unmatched. CDR3 length equals 15 residues. In germline, CDR1 is LGHDT, CDR2 YNNKEL (reference sequence).

J is TRBJ1-1 and V is TRBV9; D unclear. V was pared by 4 bases and J by 5 bases, with 12 bases between. This CDR3 contains 13 residues. Germline V gene data show CDR1 as SGDLS and CDR2 as YYNGEE. This CDR3 reads CASSLPPQTEAFF. The CDR3 bases are TGTGCCAGCAGCCTACCGCCACAGACTGAAGCTTTCTTT.

The chain uses TRBV30 and TRBJ2-1, with 7 bases that match TRBD2. The germline V gene has CDR1 GTSNPN and CDR2 SVGIG (reference sequence). J lost 4 bases, V lost 7 bases, and 7 bases had no gene match. There are 13 residues in the CDR3. CDR3 DNA: TGTGCCTCCCGAAGCGGGAATTACAATGAGCAGTTCTTC. Protein product: CASRSGNYNEQFF.

V is TRBV7-3 and J is TRBJ2-2; 14 bases map to TRBD2. Germline trimming cut 5 bases from V and 0 bases from J; bases unmatched to any gene: 5. The CDR3 sequence is 18 residues long. CDR1 is SGHTA and CDR2 is FQGTGA in the germline V gene. The CDR3 loop reads CASSHPTSGRANTGELFF. The CDR3, as DNA: TGTGCCAGCAGCCACCCGACTAGCGGGAGGGCGAACACCGGGGAGCTGTTTTTT.

The chain carries TRBV7-9 and TRBJ2-2; 9 nucleotides agree with TRBD2. Losses at the gene ends were 1 base for V and 1 base for J; bases not matched to a gene: 10. The CDR3 extends over 19 amino acids. Germline CDR1 SEHNR, CDR2 FQNEAQ (reference sequence). In DNA form, the CDR3 reads TGTGCCAGCAGCTTAGTTGCGACTAGCGGAGGGAAGAACACCGGGGAGCTGTTTTTT. Protein product: CASSLVATSGGKNTGELFF. Together with reference TRBV7-9 and TRBJ2-2, the CDR3 gives the full variable domain: DTGVSQNPRHKITKRGQNVTFRCDPISEHNRLYWYRQTLGQGPEFLTYFQNEAQLEKSRLLSDRFSAERPKGSFSTLEIQRTEQGDSAMYLCASSLVATSGGKNTGELFFGEGSRLTVL.

The CDR3 reads CASSLVQGITGELFF. CDR3 DNA sequence: TGTGCCAGCAGCTTAGTGCAGGGGATAACCGGGGAGCTGTTTTTT. V gene TRBV7-2 combines with J gene TRBJ2-2; tentative D call: TRBD1 (6 bases). Trimming removed 1 base at V and 5 bases at J, with 11 bases between. CDR1 SGHTA and CDR2 FQGNSA come from the germline V gene. The CDR3 has 15 residues.

This clone was observed once. The DNA for the CDR3 is TGTGCCAGCAGTTATGAGCAGAACACTGAAGCTTTCTTT. Protein sequence: CASSYEQNTEAFF. V and J are TRBV6-2 or TRBV6-3 and TRBJ1-1, with unresolved D. The CDR3 extends over 13 amino acids. Germline V lookup: CDR1 MNHEY, CDR2 SVGEGT. V shed 3 bases and J shed 1 base, with 6 bases lying between them.

V and J are TRBV5-1 and TRBJ2-5, with D possibly matching TRBD1 (8 bases). V was cut by 0 bases and J by 2 bases, with 26 bases left in between. Per germline, CDR1 SGHRS and CDR2 YFSETQ. The CDR3 is made up of 20 amino acids. This chain's CDR3 is CASSLAPGQGRGGQQETQYF. CDR3 nucleotide sequence: TGCGCCAGCAGCTTGGCGCCCGGACAGGGACGGGGAGGGCAACAAGAGACCCAGTACTTC.

This chain joins TRBV28 and TRBJ2-5; perhaps TRBD2 as D (6 bases). The V end lost 3 bases, the J end lost 5 bases, and 13 bases lay between the germline ends. CDR3 size: 14 residues. CDR1 is MDHEN, CDR2 SYDVKM, per germline. CDR3 nucleotides: TGTGCCAGCAGTTTCCCCCCGGGGGTTGAGACCCAGTACTTC. As protein: CASSFPPGVETQYF.